The subject of this entry is one TCR beta chain. No antigen is known for it. This sample is part of a study of radiation and T cells in renal cell carcinoma. V lost 3 bases and J lost 7, with 12 bases in between. The V gene's germline CDR1 is SGHVS and CDR2 FNYEAQ. This CDR3 contains 14 residues. Stated time point: blood 4 weeks post-SBRT, at nephrectomy. Treatment indicated: 15 Gy SBRT to primary tumor, nephrectomy 4 weeks later. Nephrectomy followed 15 Gy stereotactic body radiation by 4 weeks. After SBRT, blood was collected at 2 and 4 weeks, plus baseline. Data came from immunoSEQ multiplex PCR; TCRdb stores just in-frame clones and leaves some out. Here the sample spans some 81,000 clones, around 89% being singletons. Points from the study as a whole: In blood, top tumor clones expanded by 2 weeks, shrinking by 4.

This receptor was identified in a woman in her 70s with renal cell carcinoma. Source: blood, taken from a patient whose treatment included radiotherapy and nephrectomy. J is TRBJ1-4 and V is TRBV7-6; a possible D gene is TRBD1 (6 bases). CDR3 bases: TGTGCCAGCAGCTTGTGGGGGCTGGGTGAAAAACTGTTTTTT. This gives the protein CASSLWGLGEKLFF.